Shown below are 23 T cell receptor beta chains from a single sample sequenced in a study of T cell responses to AZD1222 COVID-19 vaccine. TCRdb's copy holds only in-frame clones and misses some; the assay was immunoSEQ multiplex PCR. The sample has around 130,000 clones, roughly 90% seen once. The sample was peripheral blood, taken on day 0 of AZD1222 vaccination. The receptor source for this set is an adult in good health.

The chain recombines TRBV27 with TRBJ2-7, with D hard to call. CDR1 is MNHEY and CDR2 is SMNVEV in the germline V gene (reference sequence). The V gene lost 3 bases and the J gene lost 4 bases, with 19 bases spanning the gap. This CDR3 spans 16 amino acids. The CDR3 protein is CASSFSSGLLPYEQYF. DNA for the CDR3: TGTGCCAGCAGTTTTTCGTCCGGGTTGTTGCCTTACGAGCAGTACTTC.

The CDR3 region is CASSLMSSGTTDTQYF. The CDR3 DNA follows: TGTGCCAGCAGCTTAATGAGTAGCGGGACCACAGATACGCAGTATTTT. The chain joins TRBV11-3 to TRBJ2-3; TRBD2 aligns across 8 bases. Trimming took 2 bases from V and 2 from J; bases not matched to a gene: 6. The CDR3 consists of 16 residues. Germline values: CDR1 SGHNT, CDR2 YENEEA.

This chain links TRBV10-3 with TRBJ1-1; D not certain. CDR1 and CDR2 from the germline V gene are ENHRY and SYGVKD. The CDR3 sequence is 14 residues long. With 3 bases removed from V and 3 bases from J, the gap between germline ends came to 11 bases. The CDR3 loop reads CAISDPTAHTEAFF. The DNA for the CDR3 is TGTGCCATCAGTGATCCGACTGCGCACACTGAAGCTTTCTTT.

This chain uses TRBV30 with TRBJ2-3, with 9 bases fitting TRBD1. The ends lost 0 bases at V and 6 bases at J; junction bases unmatched: 7. Germline CDR1 and CDR2: GTSNPN and SVGIG (reference sequence). This CDR3 is 15 amino acids long. This CDR3 reads CAWSVGDRDEDTQYF. CDR3 DNA sequence: TGTGCCTGGAGTGTCGGGGACAGGGATGAGGATACGCAGTATTTT.

This chain uses TRBV4-2 with TRBJ1-1; D is perhaps TRBD1 (5 bases). V was cut by 0 bases and J by 3 bases, with 11 bases left in between. Germline lookup yields CDR1 LGHNA and CDR2 YNFKEQ. There are 15 residues in the CDR3. CDR3 sequence: CASSQERRGDTEAFF. In DNA form, the CDR3 reads TGTGCCAGCAGCCAAGAACGGAGGGGTGACACTGAAGCTTTCTTT.

The V call is TRBV2, the J call TRBJ1-6; maybe TRBD1 (5 bases). V was cut by 2 bases and J by 5 bases, with 10 bases left in between. The germline V gene encodes CDR1 SNHLY and CDR2 FYNNEI. The CDR3 totals 15 residues. The CDR3, as DNA: TGTGCCAGCAGTGAACACCGAGGGGATAATTCACCCCTCCACTTT. Amino acids: CASSEHRGDNSPLHF.

The chain combines TRBV6-6 with TRBJ1-3, with 7 bases aligning to TRBD1. Germline V lookup: CDR1 MNHNY, CDR2 SVGAGI (reference sequence). The CDR3 has 16 residues. V shed 5 bases and J 0 bases; nucleotides not matched to a gene: 7. DNA of the CDR3: TGTGCCAGCAGTCACAGGGGAAGGACCTCTGGAAACACCATATATTTT. Its translation is CASSHRGRTSGNTIYF.

The rearrangement links TRBV4-2 to TRBJ1-5; unclear D gene. Trimming left V 0 bases short and J 4 bases short, with 7 bases between. Looked up from germline, CDR1 is LGHNA and CDR2 is YNFKEQ. This CDR3 is built from 14 residues. The CDR3 bases are TGTGCCAGCAGCCAAGATTGGGCAAATCAGCCCCAGCATTTT. Translated: CASSQDWANQPQHF.

This rearrangement joins TRBV6-2 or TRBV6-3 to TRBJ1-4, with TRBD1 as a possible D gene (5 bases). The CDR3 consists of 14 residues. Germline V CDR1 and CDR2: MNHEY, SVGEGT. V shed 6 bases and J shed 3 bases, with 11 bases lying between them. The CDR3 sequence is CASSSGWANEKLFF. In DNA form, the CDR3 reads TGTGCCAGCAGCTCAGGGTGGGCTAATGAAAAACTGTTTTTT.

V gene TRBV29-1 combines with J gene TRBJ2-2; D not certain. Germline lookup yields CDR1 SQVTM and CDR2 ANQGSEA. The CDR3 is 16 amino acids. Trimming shortened V by 2 bases and J by 0 bases, and 13 bases separated the two germline ends. For the CDR3, the DNA is TGCAGCGTTGAATCAAACTCTCCCCCGAACACCGGGGAGCTGTTTTTT. The encoded protein is CSVESNSPPNTGELFF.

This chain joins TRBV6-5 and TRBJ2-1, with 7 bases aligning to TRBD1. Trimming at V came to 6 bases and at J to 5 bases, leaving 10 bases not matched to a gene. CDR3 length: 15 amino acids. Germline assignment: CDR1 MNHEY and CDR2 SVGAGI. CDR3 loop: CASRTGIQWDNEQFF. The CDR3 DNA sequence: TGTGCCAGCAGGACAGGGATACAATGGGACAATGAGCAGTTCTTC.

The chain recombines TRBV5-1 with TRBJ1-4, with TRBD1 identical over 7 bases. Germline V gene sequence: CDR1 SGHRS, CDR2 YFSETQ. CDR3 length: 15 amino acids. J was trimmed by 5 bases and V by 1 base; bases with no gene match: 5. The CDR3 DNA sequence: TGCGCCAGCAGCTTGAGGGGGCGGGCAAATGAAAAACTGTTTTTT. As protein: CASSLRGRANEKLFF.

A note on this clone: The identical CDR3 is also encoded by other nucleotide sequences in the sample. V is TRBV20-1 and J is TRBJ1-2; D gene ambiguous. V was pared by 3 bases and J by 8 bases, with 4 bases between. The CDR3 consists of 9 residues. Germline CDR1 is DFQATT and CDR2 is SNEGSKA (reference sequence). CDR3 in amino acids: CSARGGYTF. DNA for the CDR3: TGCAGTGCTAGGGGGGGCTACACCTTC.

This clone has just one count. The gene calls are TRBV7-3 and TRBJ1-1; D is undetermined. Per the germline V gene, CDR1 is SGHTA and CDR2 is FQGTGA. The CDR3 totals 14 residues. V lost 2 bases to trimming and J lost 1 base, with 8 bases between them. Here the CDR3 reads CASSLSRSNTEAFF. The CDR3 DNA reads TGTGCCAGCAGCTTATCCCGTTCGAACACTGAAGCTTTCTTT.

V gene TRBV2 combines with J gene TRBJ1-4, with a weak D call TRBD1 (6 bases). From germline, CDR1 is SNHLY and CDR2 FYNNEI. The CDR3 is 15 residues long. V lost 7 bases and J lost 1, with 13 bases in between. As DNA, the CDR3 is TGTGCCAGCACTGCCGACAGGTTAACTAATGAAAAACTGTTTTTT. This sequence encodes CASTADRLTNEKLFF.

The rearrangement links TRBV12-3 or TRBV12-4 to TRBJ2-7; unclear D gene. CDR3 length equals 13 residues. Trimming cost V 1 base and J 11 bases, with 15 bases left between them. CDR3 nucleotides: TGTGCCAGCAGTTTAGGGACGGCTCCTTGGGAGTACTTC. Its translation is CASSLGTAPWEYF.

V and J are TRBV29-1 and TRBJ1-6, with 10 bases that match TRBD1. Trimming removed 4 bases from V and 9 bases from J; junction bases left unmatched: 0. Germline V gene sequence: CDR1 SQVTM, CDR2 ANQGSEA. The CDR3 runs to 12 residues. CDR3 sequence (DNA): TGCAGCGTTGGGGACAGGGGTTCACCCCTCCACTTT. It encodes CSVGDRGSPLHF.

The V and J genes are TRBV10-2 and TRBJ2-1, with 10 bases matching TRBD2. The germline gives CDR1 WSHSY, CDR2 SAAADI. The CDR3 covers 14 residues. V was clipped by 5 bases and J by 7 bases; unmatched bases: 5. The CDR3 bases are TGCGCCAGCAGTCTAGCGGGAGAACTGAATGAGCAGTTCTTC. Protein: CASSLAGELNEQFF.

This clone has only one observation. The chain recombines TRBV6-1 with TRBJ1-5; TRBD1 matches 7 bases. The CDR3 loop spans 16 amino acids. Germline CDR1 reads MNHNS; CDR2 reads SASEGT. The J segment lost 5 bases and the V segment lost 3 bases, leaving 10 bases of the junction unmatched. The CDR3, as DNA: TGTGCCAGCAGTGATTGGGGCAGGGGGTATGATCAGCCCCAGCATTTT. Amino acids: CASSDWGRGYDQPQHF.

The chain links TRBV27 to TRBJ2-7; D might be TRBD1 or TRBD2, each matching 5 bases. Germline V lookup: CDR1 MNHEY, CDR2 SMNVEV (reference sequence). The V end lost 5 bases, the J end lost 3 bases, and 17 bases lay between the germline ends. The CDR3 runs 15 residues. The CDR3 DNA reads as TGTGCCAGCAGTAGGGGAGCCTCCCAAATCTACGAGCAGTACTTC. Translated: CASSRGASQIYEQYF.

The rearrangement links TRBV3-1 (or the pseudogene TRBV3-2) to TRBJ2-1, with 9 bases aligning to TRBD2. V lost 4 bases to trimming and J lost 6 bases; unmatched junction nucleotides: 7. From germline, CDR1 is LGHDT and CDR2 YNNKEL (reference sequence). The CDR3 sequence is 15 residues long. Written as DNA, the CDR3 is TGTGCCAGCAGCCTGCGACTAGCGGCTGGCAATGAGCAGTTCTTC. Amino acids: CASSLRLAAGNEQFF.

The chain has TRBV9 and TRBJ2-7, with 11 positions matching TRBD1. J was trimmed by 5 bases and V by 4 bases; bases with no gene match: 8. CDR1 and CDR2 (germline): SGDLS, YYNGEE. There are 15 residues in the CDR3. The CDR3 loop is CASSLYGTGGNEQYF. The DNA of the CDR3 is TGTGCCAGCAGCCTGTACGGGACAGGGGGAAACGAGCAGTACTTC.

The CDR3 DNA is TGTGCCAGCAGCCCGCGCGCTGACAGGGGGAGCGGCTACACCTTC. This gives the protein CASSPRADRGSGYTF. The chain recombines TRBV7-6 with TRBJ1-2; 9 bases align to TRBD1. J was trimmed by 8 bases and V by 5 bases; bases with no gene match: 12. There are 15 residues in the CDR3. Germline CDR1 reads SGHVS; CDR2 reads FNYEAQ.